The entry below gives a single TCR beta chain sequence along with its context. This record comes from a study of blood T cell repertoires in COVID-19. Sequenced by immunoSEQ multiplex PCR; TCRdb stores in-frame clones only, minus some. The sample lists approximately 50,000 clones, over 75% occurring once. CDR1 MNHEY and CDR2 SVGAGI come from the germline V gene. CDR3 size: 15 residues. The germline V and J ends were trimmed by 1 base and 4 bases, with 13 bases remaining between them. V and J are TRBV6-5 and TRBJ1-2; tentatively, D is TRBD1 (6 bases). The clonotype originates from a man in his sixties with COVID-19, enrolled during active disease. The sequenced sample was peripheral blood. CDR3 loop: CASSYYIGGGYGYTF. Written as DNA, the CDR3 is TGTGCCAGCAGTTACTATATTGGGGGCGGCTATGGCTACACCTTC.